This is a list of T cell receptor beta chains from one sample in a study of blood T cell repertoires in COVID-19. Some clones are missing from TCRdb's copy, which holds only in-frame ones; the method was immunoSEQ multiplex PCR. This sample yields fewer than 95,000 clones, of which around 80% are seen a single time; around 13% belongs to the top ten. The sequencing sample was made of peripheral blood. The origin of the receptors is a human donor in a cohort sampled during active COVID-19. The conserved cysteine and the conserved F or W are not part of the CDR3 here.

TRBV11-1	TRBJ1-2	ASSITPYYYGYT
TRBV6-5	TRBJ1-2	ASNWVRGTYGYT
TRBV5-3	TRBJ2-7	ARSSGTASYEQY
TRBV18	TRBJ1-2	ASSPARGNGYT
TRBV6-5	TRBJ1-6	ASRPGQGNSPLH
TRBV7-9	TRBJ2-7	ASSSGTGVNEQY
TRBV10-2	TRBJ1-2	ASSDTGLAYGYT
TRBV2	TRBJ1-2	ASSPRSLYGYT
TRBV5-1	TRBJ1-2	ASSLWEGKEGYT
TRBV6-6	TRBJ2-7	ASRKQGAREQY
TRBV5-1	TRBJ2-2	ASSPESWTANTGELF
TRBV2	TRBJ1-2	ASRLPGNYGYT
TRBV14	TRBJ2-7	ASSYKQAPSSISYEQY
TRBV5-5	TRBJ2-7	ASSLAWTGVLSYEQY
TRBV7-9	TRBJ1-1	ASSLGIGDLKGEAF
TRBV29-1	TRBJ2-1	SVSGTGGYNEQF
TRBV19	TRBJ2-2	ASSIETGDSYTGELF
TRBV10-3	TRBJ1-6	AISNLQGRGNSPLH
TRBV18	TRBJ2-7	ASSPLSETGEQY
TRBV2	TRBJ2-2	ASRHLAGGPVGELF
TRBV18	TRBJ2-7	ASSRGYDEQY
TRBV18	TRBJ2-3	ASSPFDRGSADTQY
TRBV28	TRBJ1-6	ASSPSTGERSPLH
TRBV9	TRBJ2-2	ASSVGLAGVTGELF
TRBV5-1	TRBJ2-1	ASSPDGGLVNEQF
TRBV4-1	TRBJ1-3	ASSQDRRTGNTIY
TRBV6-1	TRBJ1-2	ASSEARVEGYT
TRBV6-2/TRBV6-3	TRBJ2-3	ASSYFGDTQY
TRBV6-1	TRBJ2-1	ASSEDPGVVNEQF
TRBV18	TRBJ2-6	ANSQGTGANVLT
TRBV10-3	TRBJ2-7	AISESVGGYYEQY
TRBV6-5	TRBJ1-1	ASSQMDRGLAF
TRBV10-3	TRBJ1-1	AISESLGSPTEAF
TRBV28	TRBJ1-3	ASNPTTGGPGNTIY
TRBV28	TRBJ1-5	ASSISKGGAGNQPQH
TRBV4-2	TRBJ1-4	ASSQSPRGHYEKLF
TRBV5-1	TRBJ1-6	ASSLGQGGSPLH
TRBV7-2	TRBJ2-5	ASSLGGKETQY
TRBV5-4	TRBJ1-2	ASSLQTRASYGYT
TRBV10-1	TRBJ2-1	ASSESGQGAYNEQF
TRBV5-1	TRBJ1-3	ASSQNAWGSGNTIY
TRBV10-1	TRBJ2-1	ASSDKLAEPYNEQF
TRBV7-9	TRBJ2-2	ASSLELLNTGELF
TRBV6-5	TRBJ2-1	ASRTGGHQF
TRBV28	TRBJ2-7	ASSLFRGGGEQY
TRBV5-5	TRBJ1-4	ASSPIGTGRGKLF
TRBV19	TRBJ1-1	ASSADRDRGFSGDLC
TRBV19	TRBJ1-5	ASSGGPPQH
TRBV28	TRBJ1-5	ASSQPGLLNNQPQH
TRBV7-9	TRBJ2-7	ASSPSRMPERGAPCEQY
TRBV5-1	TRBJ2-2	ASSLRQSTGELF
TRBV27	TRBJ1-2	ASSFQGFGYGYT
TRBV5-8	TRBJ2-5	ASSLGTRGETQY
TRBV5-1	TRBJ2-2	ASSFRGSNTGELF
TRBV5-1	TRBJ1-4	ASSPRDRGNEKLF